This entry describes one TCR beta chain. This sample is part of a study of shared clonotypes between healthy human individuals. Assay: immunoSEQ multiplex PCR; the TCRdb copy retains only in-frame clones and omits some. Altogether more than 400,000 clones are present, around 73% being singletons, with the ten largest covering approximately 12%. Trimming shortened V by 5 bases and J by 2 bases, and 7 bases separated the two germline ends. CDR1 SGHTA and CDR2 FQGNSA come from the germline V gene. The CDR3 contains 12 residues. The clonotype comes from a woman aged 35 to 49 in good health. Some clones in this sample may be carry-over from other donors' samples. The sequenced sample consisted of PBMCs. The V gene is TRBV7-2, the J gene TRBJ2-7; D unclear. Here the CDR3 DNA reads TGTGCCAGCAGCCGAACCCCCTACGAGCAGTACTTC. Residues: CASSRTPYEQYF. The full variable domain, completed using reference TRBV7-2 and TRBJ2-7, is GAGVSQSPSNKVTEKGKDVELRCDPISGHTALYWYRQSLGQGLEFLIYFQGNSAPDKSGLPSDRFSAERTGGSVSTLTIQRTQQEDSAVYLCASSRTPYEQYFGPGTRLTVT.